This TCR beta chain is from a study of T cell responses to AZD1222 COVID-19 vaccine. Study details: Pooled together were second doses at about 4 or about 12 weeks. Study-wide results and caveats: Mostly white British, mostly female donors; authors suggested clonal diversity may be underestimated. Close to half of spike-specific TCRs reportedly recognize unmutated variant regions. AZD1222 recipients seropositive at baseline numbered only five to seven.

The table came from immunoSEQ multiplex PCR; TCRdb's copy has only in-frame clones and leaves some out. Of about 150,000 clones detected, approximately 90% appear once; the ten largest clones hold approximately 5.1%. With 0 bases clipped from V and 5 bases from J, the junction kept 15 bases outside the gene matches. The CDR3 extends over 18 amino acids. CDR1 is MGHRA, CDR2 YSYEKL, per germline. This clone was counted a few times. Its antigen remains unidentified. The source of this sequence is an adult in good health. Here the sequenced sample was peripheral blood, taken on day 0 of AZD1222 vaccination. The V gene is TRBV4-1, the J gene TRBJ2-7; 8 bases agree with TRBD1. The CDR3 DNA follows: TGCGCCAGCAGCCAAGATAGTACCCCCGGGACAGGACCGGACGAGCAGTACTTC. Its translation: CASSQDSTPGTGPDEQYF.